The 29 T cell receptor beta chains below were found in one sample sequenced in a study of blood T cell repertoires in COVID-19. Assay used: immunoSEQ multiplex PCR; TCRdb lists only in-frame clones, some missing. The sample records 200,000 to 250,000 clones, roughly 80% being singletons. The source material was PBMCs or T cells enriched from blood (not recorded which). These receptors were obtained from a woman in her forties or fifties who had been exposed to COVID-19.

The chain links TRBV12-3 or TRBV12-4 to TRBJ1-2, with D unresolved. The CDR3 has 12 residues. With 5 bases removed from V and 13 bases from J, the gap between germline ends came to 17 bases. CDR3 nucleotides: TGTGCCAGCAGTCCCCAGACCAAGACGGGCACCTTC. This encodes CASSPQTKTGTF.

The V gene is TRBV7-2, the J gene TRBJ1-2; no firm D call. The V and J ends lost 1 base and 8 bases respectively, with 11 bases between them. The V gene's germline CDR1 is SGHTA and CDR2 FQGNSA. The CDR3 runs 13 residues. The CDR3 sequence: CASSLDGVDGYTF. CDR3 in DNA: TGTGCCAGCAGCTTAGACGGGGTTGACGGCTACACCTTC. The full variable domain, its missing parts supplied by reference TRBV7-2 and TRBJ1-2, is GAGVSQSPSNKVTEKGKDVELRCDPISGHTALYWYRQSLGQGLEFLIYFQGNSAPDKSGLPSDRFSAERTGGSVSTLTIQRTQQEDSAVYLCASSLDGVDGYTFGSGTRLTVV.

The rearrangement joins TRBV28 to TRBJ1-5; 10 bases line up with TRBD1. The junction had 6 bases not matched to a gene; V was cut back by 5 bases and J by 5 bases. The CDR3 extends over 15 amino acids. Germline CDR1 is MDHEN and CDR2 is SYDVKM. CDR3 DNA sequence: TGTGCCAGCAGTCCGGGACAGGGGAATTATCAGCCCCAGCATTTT. Its protein product is CASSPGQGNYQPQHF. The entire variable domain, with the rest obtained from reference TRBV28 and TRBJ1-5, is as follows: DVKVTQSSRYLVKRTGEKVFLECVQDMDHENMFWYRQDPGLGLRLIYFSYDVKMKEKGDIPEGYSVSREKKERFSLILESASTNQTSMYLCASSPGQGNYQPQHFGDGTRLSIL.

The V and J genes are TRBV2 and TRBJ1-2; D uncertain. CDR3 size: 14 residues. The germline V gene has CDR1 SNHLY and CDR2 FYNNEI. Trimming stripped 1 base from V and 7 bases from J, with 13 bases between. The CDR3 nucleotides are TGTGCCAGCAGTGAAGGGGTATACAGCGGTGGCTACACCTTC. This translates into CASSEGVYSGGYTF.

The chain has TRBV19 and TRBJ2-2; no clear D. The V gene's germline CDR1 is LNHDA and CDR2 SQIVND (reference sequence). The V end was cut by 5 bases, the J end by 5 bases, with 6 bases between. The CDR3 length is 12 residues. The CDR3 loop reads CASSLGTGELFF. The CDR3 nucleotides are TGTGCCAGTAGTCTCGGGACCGGGGAGCTGTTTTTT. The full variable domain, rest sourced from reference TRBV19 and TRBJ2-2, is DGGITQSPKYLFRKEGQNVTLSCEQNLNHDAMYWYRQDPGQGLRLIYYSQIVNDFQKGDIAEGYSVSREKKESFPLTVTSAQKNPTAFYLCASSLGTGELFFGEGSRLTVL.

This chain connects TRBV7-9 to TRBJ2-1, with 8 nucleotides matching TRBD2. CDR3 size: 15 residues. The V and J ends lost 5 bases and 7 bases, in that order; junction bases with no gene match: 10. CDR1 SEHNR and CDR2 FQNEAQ come from the germline V gene (reference sequence). The CDR3 loop reads CASSLGGALGNEQFF. The CDR3 DNA follows: TGTGCCAGCAGCCTCGGGGGGGCCTTGGGAAATGAGCAGTTCTTC.

V is TRBV21-1 and J is TRBJ1-1; TRBD1 reflects the table's D call only, with no check against the DNA. TRBV21-1 is listed as a pseudogene. This CDR3 has 14 residues. CDR3 in amino acids: CASSKGQGYGEAFF. The DNA for the CDR3 is TGTGCCAGCAGCAAGGGACAGGGTTATGGTGAAGCTTTCTTT.

J is TRBJ2-5 and V is TRBV19, with 8 bases fitting TRBD1. This CDR3 region has 13 residues. Per the germline V gene, CDR1 is LNHDA and CDR2 is SQIVND (reference sequence). Trimming at V came to 11 bases and at J to 5 bases, leaving 10 bases not matched to a gene. CDR3 in amino acids: CAAGTGRGETQYF. The CDR3 coding sequence is TGTGCCGCGGGGACAGGACGAGGGGAGACCCAGTACTTC.

This clone has only one observation. The chain is built from TRBV5-1 and TRBJ2-1, with TRBD2 as a possible D gene (6 bases). This CDR3 spans 13 amino acids. The germline V and J ends were trimmed by 3 bases and 6 bases, with 10 bases remaining between them. Germline-derived CDR1 and CDR2 are SGHRS and YFSETQ. CDR3 in DNA: TGCGCCAGCAGCTGGGGACTGGCCAATGAGCAGTTCTTC. Amino acids: CASSWGLANEQFF.

This chain uses TRBV20-1 with TRBJ1-1; no clear D gene. Per the germline V gene, CDR1 is DFQATT and CDR2 is SNEGSKA (reference sequence). The CDR3 consists of 11 residues. This chain's CDR3 is CSLYRGTEAFF. In nucleotides, the CDR3 is TGCAGCCTATATAGAGGGACTGAAGCTTTCTTT.

This chain links TRBV5-6 with TRBJ2-1; possibly TRBD2 for D (6 bases). Trimming pared 5 bases from V and 9 bases from J, leaving 21 bases between. Germline CDR1 is SGHDT and CDR2 is YYEEEE. CDR3 length: 15 amino acids. The CDR3 sequence: CASSHTGQGLREQFF. CDR3 nucleotides: TGTGCCAGCAGTCATACGGGCCAGGGACTTCGTGAGCAGTTCTTC. Full variable domain (outside the CDR3, taken from reference TRBV5-6 and TRBJ2-1): DAGVTQSPTHLIKTRGQQVTLRCSPKSGHDTVSWYQQALGQGPQFIFQYYEEEERQRGNFPDRFSGHQFPNYSSELNVNALLLGDSALYLCASSHTGQGLREQFFGPGTRLTVL.

The J gene is TRBJ2-1, the V gene TRBV12-5, with 11 bases fitting TRBD2. The CDR3 totals 15 residues. The J segment lost 4 bases and the V segment lost 3 bases, leaving 2 bases of the junction unmatched. The V gene's germline CDR1 is LGHNT and CDR2 FRNRAP. The CDR3 DNA sequence: TGTGCTAGTGGTTTCGGGACTAGCGGATACAATGAGCAGTTCTTC. Its translation is CASGFGTSGYNEQFF.

The chain carries TRBV6-6 and TRBJ2-3; 9 positions match TRBD2. V was pared by 5 bases and J by 4 bases, with 10 bases of the junction left unmatched. Per the germline V gene, CDR1 is MNHNY and CDR2 is SVGAGI (reference sequence). The CDR3 is made up of 16 amino acids. CDR3 residues: CASSPGSGGRSDTQYF. For the CDR3, the DNA is TGTGCCAGCAGTCCCGGGAGCGGGGGGCGATCAGATACGCAGTATTTT.

The rearrangement links TRBV2 to TRBJ2-2, with TRBD1 identical over 10 bases. The CDR3 is made up of 15 amino acids. After removal of 9 bases from V and 6 bases from J, the junction contained 10 bases not matched to a gene. Germline values: CDR1 SNHLY, CDR2 FYNNEI. The chain's CDR3 is CASQVDRGSAGELFF. Written as DNA, the CDR3 is TGTGCCAGTCAGGTGGACAGGGGGAGCGCCGGGGAGCTGTTTTTT. The full variable domain, completed using reference TRBV2 and TRBJ2-2, is EPEVTQTPSHQVTQMGQEVILRCVPISNHLYFYWYRQILGQKVEFLVSFYNNEISEKSEIFDDQFSVERPDGSNFTLKIRSTKLEDSAMYFCASQVDRGSAGELFFGEGSRLTVL.

This chain connects TRBV7-9 to TRBJ2-1; D is unresolved. CDR1 SEHNR and CDR2 FQNEAQ come from the germline V gene (reference sequence). The CDR3 has 14 residues. V was pared by 2 bases and J by 5 bases, with 10 bases between. CDR3 sequence reads: CASSLLLANNEQFF. The CDR3 region has the DNA TGTGCCAGCAGCTTACTGCTGGCAAACAATGAGCAGTTCTTC. Complete variable domain (other parts from reference TRBV7-9 and TRBJ2-1): DTGVSQNPRHKITKRGQNVTFRCDPISEHNRLYWYRQTLGQGPEFLTYFQNEAQLEKSRLLSDRFSAERPKGSFSTLEIQRTEQGDSAMYLCASSLLLANNEQFFGPGTRLTVL.

The rearrangement joins TRBV13 to TRBJ2-1, with D uncertain. Germline CDR1 PRHDT, CDR2 FYEKMQ (reference sequence). Trimming took 5 bases from V and 4 from J, leaving 9 bases between them. The CDR3 runs 13 residues. The CDR3 loop is CASSSSRYNEQFF. In DNA form, the CDR3 reads TGTGCCAGCAGCAGTAGCCGGTACAATGAGCAGTTCTTC.

V usage is TRBV12-3 or TRBV12-4 and J usage is TRBJ2-3; D is undetermined. This CDR3 has 12 amino acids. V lost 4 bases and J 6 bases, leaving 8 bases between the germline ends. CDR3 bases: TGTGCCAGCAGTTATGTAGAGGATACGCAGTATTTT. Translation: CASSYVEDTQYF.

This clone showed up just once. The V call is TRBV15, the J call TRBJ2-1, with TRBD2 identical over 10 bases. J gave up 8 bases and V 6 bases, and 10 bases lay outside the gene matches. The CDR3 runs 15 residues. CDR1 LNHNV and CDR2 YYDKDF come from the germline V gene (reference sequence). CDR3 in amino acids: CATRPSGGFGDEQFF. The CDR3, as DNA: TGTGCCACCAGGCCTAGCGGGGGCTTCGGGGATGAGCAGTTCTTC.

This CDR3 is CASSPGQVMNTEAFF. CDR3 nucleotide sequence: TGTGCCAGCAGCCCTGGACAGGTCATGAACACTGAAGCTTTCTTT. V gene TRBV3-1 (or the pseudogene TRBV3-2) combines with J gene TRBJ1-1; 7 positions match TRBD1. CDR3 length equals 15 residues. After removal of 4 bases from V and 0 bases from J, the junction contained 5 bases not matched to a gene. In germline, CDR1 is LGHDT, CDR2 YNNKEL (reference sequence).

V gene TRBV7-9 combines with J gene TRBJ2-1; 7 bases line up with TRBD1. CDR3 size: 15 residues. Trimming removed 3 bases from V and 2 bases from J; junction bases left unmatched: 4. From germline, CDR1 is SEHNR and CDR2 FQNEAQ (reference sequence). CDR3 residues: CASSFSQGAYNEQFF. Written as DNA, the CDR3 is TGTGCCAGCAGCTTCTCTCAGGGGGCCTACAATGAGCAGTTCTTC.

The chain uses TRBV9 and TRBJ1-3, with D hard to call. CDR1 is SGDLS and CDR2 is YYNGEE in the germline V gene. V was cut by 3 bases and J by 4 bases, with 17 bases left in between. The CDR3 is 16 amino acids. CDR3 nucleotide sequence: TGTGCCAGCAGCGCCTTCGAGTTAATTGCCGGAAACACCATATATTTT. Its protein product is CASSAFELIAGNTIYF.

The chain combines TRBV19 with TRBJ2-7; D not resolved. V was pared by 3 bases and J by 0 bases, with 6 bases between. CDR3 length: 13 amino acids. Germline V gives CDR1 LNHDA, CDR2 SQIVND (reference sequence). The CDR3 region has the DNA TGTGCCAGTAGTATGAGGAACTCCTACGAGCAGTACTTC. Amino acids: CASSMRNSYEQYF. The variable domain in full, with the rest retrieved from reference TRBV19 and TRBJ2-7, is DGGITQSPKYLFRKEGQNVTLSCEQNLNHDAMYWYRQDPGQGLRLIYYSQIVNDFQKGDIAEGYSVSREKKESFPLTVTSAQKNPTAFYLCASSMRNSYEQYFGPGTRLTVT.

This clone was detected once. The chain joins TRBV12-5 to TRBJ2-2, with 9 bases identical to TRBD2. The CDR3 consists of 16 residues. Germline V gene data show CDR1 as LGHNT and CDR2 as FRNRAP. The J segment lost 2 bases and the V segment lost 5 bases, leaving 6 bases of the junction unmatched. The DNA for the CDR3 is TGTGCTAGTGGTCAAGCGGGGGGCCTAAACACCGGGGAGCTGTTTTTT. It translates to CASGQAGGLNTGELFF.

This sequence joins TRBV3-1 (or the pseudogene TRBV3-2) and TRBJ1-2; no definite D call. This CDR3 has 13 amino acids. Germline V gives CDR1 LGHDT, CDR2 YNNKEL (reference sequence). Trimming pared 1 base from V and 0 bases from J, leaving 3 bases between. For the CDR3, the DNA is TGTGCCAGCAGCCAAGGAGCTAACTATGGCTACACCTTC. Its translation is CASSQGANYGYTF.

The gene calls are TRBV5-1 and TRBJ1-1, with a possible D match to TRBD1 (6 bases). CDR1 is SGHRS, CDR2 YFSETQ, per germline. V was trimmed by 5 bases and J by 4 bases, leaving 15 bases between them. The CDR3 totals 14 residues. The CDR3 region is CASSTTGPSTEAFF. The CDR3 DNA is TGCGCCAGCAGTACGACAGGCCCGAGCACTGAAGCTTTCTTT.

This clone was found a few times. The chain employs TRBV5-5 and TRBJ1-5, with 9 bases fitting TRBD1. The germline V gene has CDR1 SGHKS and CDR2 YYEKEE (reference sequence). Losses at the gene ends were 3 bases for V and 0 bases for J; bases not matched to a gene: 4. The CDR3 has 16 residues. In nucleotides, the CDR3 is TGTGCCAGCAGCTCTCTACAGGGGGCTAGCAATCAGCCCCAGCATTTT. This codes for CASSSLQGASNQPQHF.

This rearrangement joins TRBV11-2 to TRBJ2-1; D gene ambiguous. Germline V lookup: CDR1 SGHAT, CDR2 FQNNGV. This CDR3 has 15 amino acids. Trimming cost V 4 bases and J 3 bases, with 13 bases left between them. The CDR3 loop is CASSSRVPFYNEQFF. For the CDR3, the DNA is TGTGCCAGCAGCTCTCGGGTCCCCTTCTACAATGAGCAGTTCTTC. The full variable domain, its missing parts supplied by reference TRBV11-2 and TRBJ2-1, is EAGVAQSPRYKIIEKRQSVAFWCNPISGHATLYWYQQILGQGPKLLIQFQNNGVVDDSQLPKDRFSAERLKGVDSTLKIQPAKLEDSAVYLCASSSRVPFYNEQFFGPGTRLTVL.

V gene TRBV7-6 combines with J gene TRBJ1-1; D remains unclear. The CDR3 is 11 residues long. V was shortened by 5 bases and J by 8 bases, with 9 bases between the two germline ends. Germline assignment: CDR1 SGHVS and CDR2 FNYEAQ. The CDR3 nucleotides read TGTGCCAGCAGCGCTGGGGAGGAAGCTTTCTTT. The encoded protein is CASSAGEEAFF.

The chain joins TRBV7-2 to TRBJ1-2; perhaps TRBD1 as D (6 bases). This CDR3 region has 15 residues. In germline, CDR1 is SGHTA, CDR2 FQGNSA. V lost 5 bases to trimming and J lost 2 bases, with 15 bases between them. DNA for the CDR3: TGTGCCAGCAGCCTTATCACTGACAGGAACTATGGCTACACCTTC. Residues: CASSLITDRNYGYTF.